The rows below give T cell receptor beta chains drawn from one sample of a study of CD8 T cells in ankylosing spondylitis. A single record per CDR3 protein comes from TCRdb applying MiXCR to the 5' RACE reads. Of about 500,000 distinct CDR3 sequences in the sample, roughly 13% are singletons; the top ten hold about 6.8%. The sequencing input was blood, either unsorted or a sorted T cell fraction (not recorded which). The receptor set was obtained from a male donor with ankylosing spondylitis. Each CDR3 is given with its conserved first and last residue. The order of the fields is J gene, V gene, D gene, clone size, CDR3 protein, CDR3 DNA. The D gene is left open where the match is weak. Only some rows state a clone size, as once, few, many or a class for expanded clones.

TRBJ2-3 TRBV5-1 TRBD2 - CASSLAAGGTTDTQYF TGCGCCAGCAGCTTGGCGGCGGGAGGTACTACGGATACGCAGTATTTT
TRBJ2-7 TRBV11-2 TRBD1 many CASSLGDREAEQYF TGTGCCAGCAGCTTAGGGGACAGGGAGGCCGAGCAGTACTTC
TRBJ2-5 TRBV11-3 TRBD2 few CASSFRTSAQQETQYF TGTGCCAGCAGCTTCAGGACTAGCGCACAACAAGAGACCCAGTACTTC
TRBJ2-5 TRBV12-3/TRBV12-4 - once CASSSIRVRETQYF TGTGCCAGCAGTTCGATCCGAGTAAGGGAGACCCAGTACTTC
TRBJ2-5 TRBV2 - - CATTGGQKETQYF TGTGCCACTACCGGGGGACAGAAAGAGACCCAGTACTTC
TRBJ2-1 TRBV6-1 - - CASSDSQGSYNEQFF TGTGCCAGCAGTGATAGCCAGGGCTCCTACAATGAGCAGTTCTTC
TRBJ2-4 TRBV7-9 - few CASSLRGPNAQNIQYF TGTGCCAGCAGCCTCCGGGGCCCCAATGCCCAAAACATTCAGTACTTC
TRBJ2-1 TRBV5-1 - many CASSQSVRSYNEQFF TGCGCCAGCAGCCAGTCGGTCCGCTCCTACAATGAGCAGTTCTTC
TRBJ1-5 TRBV30 - - CAWSGNRNQPQHF TGTGCCTGGAGCGGGAATCGGAATCAGCCCCAGCATTTT
TRBJ2-1 TRBV7-9 TRBD2 - CASSLEAGGSNEQFF TGTGCCAGCAGCTTAGAGGCGGGAGGGTCCAATGAGCAGTTCTTC
TRBJ1-1 TRBV2 - - CASSSEVNTEAFF TGTGCCAGCAGCTCGGAGGTGAACACTGAAGCTTTCTTT
TRBJ1-1 TRBV9 - few CASSVVGRGTEAFF TGTGCCAGCAGCGTAGTAGGCCGAGGGACTGAAGCTTTCTTT
TRBJ1-4 TRBV12-3/TRBV12-4 TRBD1 few CASSLIQGGEKLFF TGTGCCAGCAGTTTAATACAGGGGGGGGAAAAACTGTTTTTT
TRBJ2-2 TRBV11-2 - many CASSPGNRRTGELFF TGTGCCAGCAGTCCCGGGAACAGGCGCACCGGGGAGCTGTTTTTT
TRBJ2-7 TRBV19 TRBD1 - CASSPGQGFGYEQYF TGTGCCAGTAGTCCGGGACAGGGATTCGGCTACGAGCAGTACTTC
TRBJ1-2 TRBV7-2 - many CASSPLTAENYGYTF TGTGCCAGCAGTCCACTGACGGCGGAAAACTATGGCTACACCTTC
TRBJ1-2 TRBV27 TRBD1 few CASSFGTGFGYTF TGTGCCAGCAGTTTTGGGACAGGGTTTGGCTACACCTTC
TRBJ2-5 TRBV19 - - CASGPNQETQYF TGTGCCAGTGGACCTAATCAAGAGACCCAGTACTTC
TRBJ1-5 TRBV5-1 - - CASSFEGGNQPQHF TGCGCCAGCAGCTTCGAAGGAGGGAATCAGCCCCAGCATTTT
TRBJ2-7 TRBV7-2 TRBD2 many CASSLVSGASYEQYF TGTGCCAGCAGCTTAGTTAGCGGGGCCTCCTACGAGCAGTACTTC
TRBJ1-2 TRBV2 TRBD1 - CASSNGQGYGYTF TGTGCCAGCAGTAATGGACAGGGTTATGGCTACACCTTC
TRBJ1-3 TRBV5-8 TRBD1 - CASSLLGQGENTIYF TGTGCCAGCAGCTTATTGGGACAGGGCGAAAACACCATATATTTT
TRBJ1-1 TRBV3-1 - - CASSLIGRLNTEAFF TGTGCCAGCAGCCTGATCGGACGGTTGAACACTGAAGCTTTCTTT
TRBJ2-7 TRBV7-2 - once CASSSPGGAYEQYF TGTGCCAGCAGCTCCCCGGGGGGCGCCTACGAGCAGTACTTC
TRBJ1-4 TRBV7-9 TRBD1 few CASSTGTGYEKLFF TGTGCCAGCAGCACCGGGACAGGGTATGAAAAACTGTTTTTT
TRBJ2-1 TRBV9 TRBD1 - CASSATGGTYNEQFF TGTGCCAGCAGCGCCACAGGGGGAACCTACAATGAGCAGTTCTTC
TRBJ1-6 TRBV20-1 - - CSARVGAYNSPLHF TGCAGTGCTAGGGTGGGCGCGTATAATTCACCCCTCCACTTT
TRBJ1-1 TRBV7-9 TRBD1 - CASSLFGRQGGTEAFF TGTGCCAGCAGCTTATTTGGTAGACAGGGTGGTACTGAAGCTTTCTTT
TRBJ2-1 TRBV20-1 TRBD1 few CSARDTTGGAYNEQFF TGCAGTGCTAGAGATACAACAGGGGGTGCCTACAATGAGCAGTTCTTC
TRBJ1-2 TRBV4-2 - - CASSQDLVRGRYYGYTF TGTGCCAGCAGCCAAGATCTTGTCCGGGGTCGGTACTATGGCTACACCTTC
TRBJ2-1 TRBV7-9 TRBD1 - CASSLSPGQSHNEQFF TGTGCCAGCAGCCTATCCCCGGGACAGAGTCACAATGAGCAGTTCTTC
TRBJ2-5 TRBV18 - many CASSPSMGTLVAETQYF TGTGCCAGCTCACCTTCGATGGGGACACTAGTAGCGGAGACCCAGTACTTC
TRBJ2-3 TRBV5-1 - - CASSLLPTSSTDTQYF TGCGCCAGCAGCTTGTTACCAACTTCTAGCACAGATACGCAGTATTTT
TRBJ2-1 TRBV14 TRBD2 - CASSPRLGTSGYNEQFF TGTGCCAGCAGCCCAAGACTCGGGACTAGCGGGTACAATGAGCAGTTCTTC
TRBJ2-3 TRBV2 - many CASSAYTDTQYF TGTGCCAGCAGCGCGTACACAGATACGCAGTATTTT
TRBJ2-2 TRBV3-1 - few CASSLGIDTGELFF TGTGCCAGCAGCCTCGGAATTGACACCGGGGAGCTGTTTTTT
TRBJ2-1 TRBV2 - few CASSLPAIADLIF TGTGCCAGCAGCCTCCCGGCGATAGCCGACCTCATCTTC
TRBJ1-2 TRBV20-1 - - CSAGLSNYGYTF TGCAGTGCGGGCCTTTCTAACTATGGCTACACCTTC
TRBJ2-3 TRBV4-2 - - CASSQDGEVDTQYF TGTGCCAGCAGCCAAGATGGGGAGGTAGATACGCAGTATTTT
TRBJ2-7 TRBV5-1 - - CASSLPDSYEQYF TGCGCCAGCAGCTTGCCGGATTCCTACGAGCAGTACTTC
TRBJ2-3 TRBV5-1 - many CASSLEGGDTQYF TGTGCCAGCAGCTTGGAGGGTGGAGATACGCAGTATTTT
TRBJ2-7 TRBV20-1 - - CSARDLSAPLYEQYF TGCAGTGCTAGAGATCTGTCAGCACCCCTCTACGAGCAGTACTTC
TRBJ2-1 TRBV20-1 TRBD2 - CSALSKGLAGGPKTYNEQFF TGCAGTGCTCTATCAAAAGGCCTAGCGGGAGGGCCGAAGACCTACAATGAGCAGTTCTTC
TRBJ2-7 TRBV5-1 TRBD2 few CASSDPGTSSYEQYF TGCGCCAGCTCCGACCCCGGGACTAGCAGCTACGAGCAGTACTTC
TRBJ1-2 TRBV29-1 - - CSVRTDPNYGYTF TGCAGCGTAAGAACAGACCCTAACTATGGCTACACCTTC
TRBJ2-1 TRBV20-1 TRBD2 few CSALAGGPYNEQFF TGCAGTGCGTTAGCGGGAGGACCCTACAATGAGCAGTTCTTC
TRBJ1-3 TRBV6-1 - few CASEKGGNTIYF TGTGCCAGCGAAAAAGGTGGAAACACCATATATTTT
TRBJ2-6 TRBV5-1 - - CASTQGSSGANVLTF TGCGCCAGCACCCAAGGGAGCTCTGGGGCCAACGTCCTGACTTTC
TRBJ2-6 TRBV4-1 - - CASSQETQVGADVLTF TGCGCCAGCAGCCAAGAGACACAGGTGGGGGCCGACGTCCTGACTTTC
TRBJ2-4 TRBV11-2 TRBD2 - CASSLDSLAGVAKNIQYF TGTGCCAGCAGCTTAGACTCGCTGGCGGGAGTAGCCAAAAACATTCAGTACTTC
TRBJ2-2 TRBV7-9 - few CASSPKWGVDYTGELFF TGTGCCAGCAGCCCCAAGTGGGGGGTTGATTACACCGGGGAGCTGTTTTTT
TRBJ1-6 TRBV12-3/TRBV12-4 - few CASTPADRLNSPLHF TGTGCCAGCACCCCCGCCGACAGGTTGAATTCACCCCTCCACTTT
TRBJ1-2 TRBV25-1 TRBD1 few CASSEDRPYGYTF TGTGCCAGCAGTGAGGACAGGCCGTATGGCTACACCTTC
TRBJ2-5 TRBV7-2 TRBD2 - CASSSQLAGLQYF TGTGCCAGCAGCTCCCAACTAGCGGGACTCCAGTACTTC
TRBJ1-2 TRBV15 - - CATSRDTSNYGYTF TGTGCCACCAGCAGGGACACTTCTAACTATGGCTACACCTTC
TRBJ1-2 TRBV15 - many CATSREKGANYGYTF TGTGCCACCAGCAGAGAAAAGGGGGCTAACTATGGCTACACCTTC
TRBJ1-2 TRBV11-2 - - CASSPTGSNYGYTF TGTGCCAGCAGCCCCACCGGGAGTAACTATGGCTACACCTTC